These T cell receptor beta chains were read from a single sample in a study of shared clonotypes between healthy human individuals. Sequencing was performed with immunoSEQ multiplex PCR; in TCRdb, only in-frame clones are kept and a portion is missing. Of over a million clones in the sample, roughly 96% were seen once. The source material was naive CD4+ T cells sorted from blood. Every receptor here comes from a man aged 25 to 45 in good health. The CDR3 runs from the conserved cysteine through the conserved F or W. The D gene is left open where the match is weak. Size values are once, few and many counts, or a class for expanded clones, and some rows have none.

D	J	size	V	DNA	CDR3
-	TRBJ2-5	-	TRBV6-6	TGTGCCAGCAGTTGGACAGCGTACCAAGAGACCCAGTACTTC	CASSWTAYQETQYF
-	TRBJ2-6	-	TRBV29-1	TGCAGCGTTGAATCGGGCCCTGGGGCCAACGTCCTGACTTTC	CSVESGPGANVLTF
-	TRBJ2-3	-	TRBV5-8	TGTGCCAGCAGCTTGTTTGGATATACGCAGTATTTT	CASSLFGYTQYF
-	TRBJ2-3	-	TRBV7-2	TGTGCCAGCAGCTTATTGTCCTTCGCAGATACGCAGTATTTT	CASSLLSFADTQYF
-	TRBJ2-7	-	TRBV9	TGTGCCAGCAGCGTAGGGGACCGAGGAGGACAGCCCTACGAGCAGTACTTC	CASSVGDRGGQPYEQYF
-	TRBJ1-2	once	TRBV6-4	TGTGCCAGCAGTGCCTCCTCAACAGGGTATGGCTACACCTTC	CASSASSTGYGYTF
TRBD2	TRBJ2-1	-	TRBV7-3	TGTGCCAGCAGCTTAAAGGCTAGCGGGGAGCAGTTCTTC	CASSLKASGEQFF
-	TRBJ1-2	-	TRBV27	TGTGCCAGCAGTTTGGGGGCCTTCAGAGGGCCCTATGGCTACACCTTC	CASSLGAFRGPYGYTF
-	TRBJ2-5	-	TRBV11-2	TGTGCCAGCAGCTTAGATGGTAATGGGGTCACGCGCCAAGAGACCCAGTACTTC	CASSLDGNGVTRQETQYF
TRBD1	TRBJ1-4	-	TRBV10-1	TGCGCCAGAAGGTGGGACAGGGTCGAAAAACTGTTTTTT	CARRWDRVEKLFF
-	TRBJ1-5	-	TRBV28	TGTGCCAGCAGTCCCCAACAGGGTTTTGGCAATCAGCCCCAGCATTTT	CASSPQQGFGNQPQHF
-	TRBJ1-1	-	TRBV6-6	TGTGCCAGCAGTTACTCGATCGGGGCCGAAGCTTTCTTT	CASSYSIGAEAFF
TRBD1	TRBJ2-7	-	TRBV10-3	TGTGCCATCAGTGAGTGGTACGAGACAGGGGAGTACGAGCAGTACTTC	CAISEWYETGEYEQYF
-	TRBJ2-7	-	TRBV5-1	TGCGCCAGCAGCTTCTCCAGGGTACCGGTGGCCGGGGAGCAGTACTTC	CASSFSRVPVAGEQYF
-	TRBJ1-3	-	TRBV6-1	TGTGCCAGCAGTGAAGGGGGGACTTTTTCTGGAAACACCATATATTTT	CASSEGGTFSGNTIYF
-	TRBJ2-7	-	TRBV15	TGTGCCACCAGCCGTAGACCGCCCGATAGCTCCTACGAGCAGTACTTC	CATSRRPPDSSYEQYF
-	TRBJ2-2	-	TRBV28	TGTGCCAGCATTGGCAGCCCCGGGGAGCTGTTTTTT	CASIGSPGELFF
-	TRBJ1-2	-	TRBV30	TGTGCCTGGAGTGTACTACGGGGAGGTACCTTC	CAWSVLRGGTF
TRBD2	TRBJ2-2	-	TRBV10-1	TGCGCCAGCAGTCCAACTAGCGGGCTTGGCACCGGGGAGCTGTTTTTT	CASSPTSGLGTGELFF
TRBD2	TRBJ2-1	-	TRBV5-1	TGCGCCAGCAGCTTGACCCTCTTAGCGGGAAGTGAGCAGTTCTTC	CASSLTLLAGSEQFF
-	TRBJ1-5	-	TRBV5-1	TGCGCCAGCAGCTTTGCGGGGTTAGGGAATCAGCCCCAGCATTTT	CASSFAGLGNQPQHF
-	TRBJ1-5	once	TRBV9	TGTGCCAGCAGCGGGGCGGGCCAGGGTGATCAGCCCCAGCATTTT	CASSGAGQGDQPQHF
TRBD2	TRBJ2-7	-	TRBV10-3	TGTGCCATCAGTGATACTAGCGGTCTGTACGAGCAGTACTTC	CAISDTSGLYEQYF
TRBD2	TRBJ2-7	-	TRBV5-1	TGCGCCCCGTCCTCCCCCACTAGCGGGAGGTACGAGCAGTACTTC	CAPSSPTSGRYEQYF
-	TRBJ1-2	-	TRBV5-4	TGTGCCAGCAGCTTGTTAGGCGGTGGCTACACCTTC	CASSLLGGGYTF
-	TRBJ2-1	-	TRBV28	TGTGCCAGCACTGCAGACTCCTACAATGAGCAGTTCTTC	CASTADSYNEQFF
TRBD1	TRBJ1-4	once	TRBV5-1	TGCGCCAGCAGCTTTGGGACAGGGTCCCCTAATGAAAAACTGTTTTTT	CASSFGTGSPNEKLFF
-	TRBJ2-1	-	TRBV10-3	TGTGCCATCAGTGAGTCGAAAGGGGGTGGGGGCTCCTACAATGAGCAGTTCTTC	CAISESKGGGGSYNEQFF
-	TRBJ2-7	-	TRBV2	TGTGCCAGCAGTGGAGTCGGCCGCTACGAGCAGTACTTC	CASSGVGRYEQYF
-	TRBJ2-3	-	TRBV5-5	TGTGCCAGCAGCTTAAGGGTGTTGGCTAGCACAGATACGCAGTATTTT	CASSLRVLASTDTQYF
-	TRBJ1-4	once	TRBV10-3	TGTGCCATCAGCAGAGGGGACACTCGAAATGAAAAACTGTTTTTT	CAISRGDTRNEKLFF
TRBD2	TRBJ2-1	-	TRBV28	TGTGCCAGCACTAGCGGGATGAGTGAGCAGTTCTTC	CASTSGMSEQFF
-	TRBJ1-5	-	TRBV28	TGTGCCAGCAGTCAAAGACAGCCCTATCAGCCCCAGCATTTT	CASSQRQPYQPQHF
-	TRBJ1-1	-	TRBV18	TGTGCCAGCTCACCATGGTTAGGAAACCCGGCCTTGAACACTGAAGCTTTCTTT	CASSPWLGNPALNTEAFF
-	TRBJ2-3	-	TRBV6-1	TGTGCCAGCAGCCCCCACACAGATACGCAGTATTTT	CASSPHTDTQYF
TRBD1	TRBJ1-3	-	TRBV19	TGTGCCAGTAGTCCACGACAGGGACTAGAAAGAAACACCATATATTTT	CASSPRQGLERNTIYF
-	TRBJ2-7	-	TRBV15	TGTGCCACCAGCAGAGATCATCGGACTCACTACGAGCAGTACTTC	CATSRDHRTHYEQYF
TRBD1	TRBJ1-2	once	TRBV7-2	TGTGCCAGCAGCTCGGGACAGGGGAACTATGGCTACACCTTC	CASSSGQGNYGYTF
TRBD2	TRBJ2-7	-	TRBV5-1	TGCGCCAGCAGCTTGGCGGGACTAGCGCCTATATTGTCCTACGAGCAGTACTTC	CASSLAGLAPILSYEQYF
-	TRBJ2-4	-	TRBV7-2	TGTGCCAGCAGCTTACGAGGGCCAAACATTCAGTACTTC	CASSLRGPNIQYF
-	TRBJ2-7	-	TRBV2	TGTGCCAGCGATGAAAAGGGGCCTTACTCCTACGAGCAGTACTTC	CASDEKGPYSYEQYF
-	TRBJ2-2	-	TRBV6-1	TGTGCCAGCAGTGGCCTTGGACAGACGAACACCGGGGAGCTGTTTTTT	CASSGLGQTNTGELFF
-	TRBJ2-3	-	TRBV5-1	TGCGCCAGCAACATGAAAAGGACAGATACGCAGTATTTT	CASNMKRTDTQYF
-	TRBJ1-5	-	TRBV2	TGTGCCAGCAGTGACGGACCGTTCGATCAGCCCCAGCATTTT	CASSDGPFDQPQHF
-	TRBJ1-5	-	TRBV10-3	TGTGCCATCAGTGAGTTTGCTCAGGGCGGTTTACAGAGCAATCAGCCCCAGCATTTT	CAISEFAQGGLQSNQPQHF
-	TRBJ1-5	-	TRBV5-8	TGTGCCAGCAGCTCCTGGGGGCTGAATCAGCCCCAGCATTTT	CASSSWGLNQPQHF
TRBD2	TRBJ2-7	-	TRBV11-2	TGTGCCAGCAGCTTAGTGGCTCAGCGGGAGAATTACGAGCAGTACTTC	CASSLVAQRENYEQYF
TRBD2	TRBJ2-3	-	TRBV19	TGTGCCAGTGGCCTGCTAGCGGGAGGGTACACAGATACGCAGTATTTT	CASGLLAGGYTDTQYF
-	TRBJ2-5	-	TRBV9	TGTGCCAGCAGCACTCAGGACAGAGAAGAGACCCAGTACTTC	CASSTQDREETQYF
TRBD2	TRBJ2-3	-	TRBV5-4	TGTGCCAGCAGCTTGAGCGGGGAGGGGACAGATACGCAGTATTTT	CASSLSGEGTDTQYF
TRBD2	TRBJ2-5	-	TRBV28	TGTGCCAGCAGTTTATCCCGGGACTACCTACAAGAGACCCAGTACTTC	CASSLSRDYLQETQYF
-	TRBJ2-2	once	TRBV4-1	TGCGCCAGCAGCCAAGCAGACAGGTTGGCCGGGGAGCTGTTTTTT	CASSQADRLAGELFF
-	TRBJ2-7	once	TRBV6-5	TGTGCCAGCAGGGGGCCCCTGAACTACGAGCAGTACTTC	CASRGPLNYEQYF
TRBD2	TRBJ2-2	-	TRBV30	TGTGCCTGGAGTGGGGGACTAGCGGGAGTTAATACCGGGGAGCTGTTTTTT	CAWSGGLAGVNTGELFF
TRBD1	TRBJ2-7	once	TRBV10-2	TGCGCCGGACGACAGGGTGTAAGGGGATCAGCCTACGAGCAGTACTTC	CAGRQGVRGSAYEQYF